A single sample is the source of the 5 T cell receptor beta chains below, sequenced in a study of blood T cell repertoires in COVID-19. Profiled with immunoSEQ multiplex PCR; TCRdb holds only in-frame clones, not every one. This sample has over 95,000 clones, with approximately 80% found just once. The sequenced sample consisted of peripheral blood. All receptors derive from a woman aged 40-49 years with acute or convalescent COVID-19.

This chain uses TRBV5-4 with TRBJ2-3, with 13 positions matching TRBD2. The length of the CDR3 is 18 residues. Trimming removed 1 base from V and 6 bases from J; junction bases left unmatched: 11. CDR1 is SGHNT and CDR2 is YYREEE in the germline V gene (reference sequence). Written as DNA, the CDR3 is TGTGCCAGCAGCTTGTGGGGAAGGACTAGCGGGGGTCGGGATACGCAGTATTTT. It translates to CASSLWGRTSGGRDTQYF.

The chain combines TRBV6-2 or TRBV6-3 with TRBJ2-5, with 10 bases that match TRBD2. CDR3 length: 15 amino acids. CDR1 and CDR2 from the germline V gene are MNHEY and SVGEGT. V lost 5 bases and J lost 4; bases outside the gene matches: 7. The CDR3 DNA is TGTGCCAGCAGTGTCCTGGGACTAGCGCGAGAGACCCAGTACTTC. Translating gives CASSVLGLARETQYF.

This sequence joins TRBV7-2 and TRBJ1-3, with D possibly matching TRBD1 (5 bases). The CDR3 covers 16 residues. V was trimmed by 1 base and J by 1 base, leaving 11 bases between them. Germline CDR1 and CDR2: SGHTA and FQGNSA. CDR3 bases: TGTGCCAGCAGCTTAGGACAGACTGTTTCTGGAAACACCATATATTTT. It is translated as CASSLGQTVSGNTIYF.

This chain uses TRBV12-3 or TRBV12-4 with TRBJ2-1; maybe TRBD1 (5 bases). This CDR3 is 13 amino acids long. V lost 2 bases to trimming and J lost 6 bases, with 8 bases between them. CDR3 bases: TGTGCCAGCAGTTTACTACAGGTCAATGAGCAGTTCTTC. Protein: CASSLLQVNEQFF.

This sequence joins TRBV19 and TRBJ2-7; the D is unclear. The length of the CDR3 is 15 residues. Germline CDR1 and CDR2: LNHDA and SQIVND (reference sequence). Trimming shortened V by 1 base and J by 2 bases, and 12 bases separated the two germline ends. CDR3 DNA sequence: TGTGCCAGTAGTATAGTGGGCCGGCAGACCTACGAGCAGTACTTC. Translating it yields CASSIVGRQTYEQYF.